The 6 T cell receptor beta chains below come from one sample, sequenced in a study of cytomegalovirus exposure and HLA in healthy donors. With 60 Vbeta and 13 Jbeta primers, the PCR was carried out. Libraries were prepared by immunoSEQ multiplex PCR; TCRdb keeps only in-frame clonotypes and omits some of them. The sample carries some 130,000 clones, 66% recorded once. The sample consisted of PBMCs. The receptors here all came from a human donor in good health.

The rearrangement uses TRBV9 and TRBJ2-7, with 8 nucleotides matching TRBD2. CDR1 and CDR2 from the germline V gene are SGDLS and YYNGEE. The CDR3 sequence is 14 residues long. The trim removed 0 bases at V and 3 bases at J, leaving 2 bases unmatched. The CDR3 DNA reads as TGTGCCAGCAGCGTAGGGCGGGAGGACTACGAGCAGTACTTC. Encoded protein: CASSVGREDYEQYF. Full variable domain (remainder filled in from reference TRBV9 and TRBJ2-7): DSGVTQTPKHLITATGQRVTLRCSPRSGDLSVYWYQQSLDQGLQFLIQYYNGEERAKGNILERFSAQQFPDLHSELNLSSLELGDSALYFCASSVGREDYEQYFGPGTRLTVT.

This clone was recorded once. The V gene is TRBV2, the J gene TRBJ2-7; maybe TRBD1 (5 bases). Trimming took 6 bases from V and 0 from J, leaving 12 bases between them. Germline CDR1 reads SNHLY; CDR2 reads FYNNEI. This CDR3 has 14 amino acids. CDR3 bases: TGTGCCAGCAGCGCGGTAGACAGCTCCTACGAGCAGTACTTC. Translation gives CASSAVDSSYEQYF.

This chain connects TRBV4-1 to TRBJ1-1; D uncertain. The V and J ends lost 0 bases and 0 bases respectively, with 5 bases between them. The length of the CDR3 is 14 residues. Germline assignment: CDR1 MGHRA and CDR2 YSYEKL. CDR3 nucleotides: TGCGCCAGCAGCCAAGAGCAGATGAACACTGAAGCTTTCTTT. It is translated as CASSQEQMNTEAFF.

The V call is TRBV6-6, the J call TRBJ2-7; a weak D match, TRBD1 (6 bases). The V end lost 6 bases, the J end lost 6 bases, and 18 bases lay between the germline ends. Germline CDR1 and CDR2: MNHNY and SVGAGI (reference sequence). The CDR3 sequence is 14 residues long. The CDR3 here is CASRKTGRRSEQYF. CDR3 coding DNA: TGTGCCAGCAGAAAGACAGGTCGTCGGTCCGAGCAGTACTTC.

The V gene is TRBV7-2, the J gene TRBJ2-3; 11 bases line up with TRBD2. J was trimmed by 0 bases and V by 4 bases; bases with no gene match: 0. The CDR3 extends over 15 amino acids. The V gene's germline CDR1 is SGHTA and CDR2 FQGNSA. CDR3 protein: CASSSSGGSTDTQYF. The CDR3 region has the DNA TGTGCCAGCAGCTCTAGCGGGGGGAGCACAGATACGCAGTATTTT.

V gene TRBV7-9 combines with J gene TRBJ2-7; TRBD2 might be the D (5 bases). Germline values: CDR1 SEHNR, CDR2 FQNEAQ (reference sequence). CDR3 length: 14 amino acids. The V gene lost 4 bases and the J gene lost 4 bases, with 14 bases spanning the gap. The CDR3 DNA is TGTGCCAGCAGCTCCTTGCCGGGCGGGTACGAGCAGTACTTC. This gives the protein CASSSLPGGYEQYF.